The rows below give T cell receptor beta chains drawn from one sample of a study of shared clonotypes between healthy human individuals. The table came from immunoSEQ multiplex PCR; TCRdb's copy has only in-frame clones and leaves some out. The table records about 79,000 clones, 62% of them present only once. Material for sequencing was memory CD8+ T cells sorted from blood. These receptors came from a man aged 25 to 45 in good health. CDR3s include the opening cysteine and the closing phenylalanine or tryptophan. The listing skips clone size in some rows; elsewhere it reads once, few, many or a size class.

v_call,j_call,clone_size,cdr3_aa
TRBV15,TRBJ2-7,-,CATSRDLSHEQYF
TRBV4-3,TRBJ2-3,-,CASSQGDSTDTQYF
TRBV5-4,TRBJ2-3,-,CASSFASETQYF
TRBV11-2,TRBJ2-3,-,CASRLMQGSTDTQYF
TRBV2,TRBJ2-7,-,CASSAGGIHEQYF
TRBV25-1,TRBJ2-1,few,CASSEPGQGVSYNEQFF
TRBV5-4,TRBJ1-2,-,CASSKTSDYGYTF
TRBV27,TRBJ1-1,-,CASSLGQGNTEAFF
TRBV23-1,TRBJ2-7,-,CASSQSTGVFGEQYF
TRBV7-2,TRBJ2-1,once,CASSRRSAGSSYNEQFF
TRBV5-1,TRBJ1-1,-,CASSEGQRLNTEAFF
TRBV27,TRBJ1-1,-,CASSSNTGVGPEAFF
TRBV4-1,TRBJ2-7,-,CASSQRLGSEQYF
TRBV18,TRBJ1-2,-,CASTGDRGRIGYTF
TRBV25-1,TRBJ2-7,-,CASSRVNEQYF
TRBV11-2,TRBJ2-7,-,CASSGDNYEQYF
TRBV19,TRBJ2-5,-,CASSPALAGMGETQYF
TRBV6-1,TRBJ2-1,-,CASSSPPVPGNEQFF
TRBV6-1,TRBJ1-2,-,CASSEGRGRANYGYTF
TRBV7-9,TRBJ1-1,-,CASSLNRVLSGTEAFF
TRBV4-1,TRBJ2-1,many,CASSQEGGGGYNEQFF
TRBV5-6,TRBJ1-1,-,CASSWDRDPEAFF
TRBV10-2,TRBJ2-7,few,CASSVLQPYEQYF